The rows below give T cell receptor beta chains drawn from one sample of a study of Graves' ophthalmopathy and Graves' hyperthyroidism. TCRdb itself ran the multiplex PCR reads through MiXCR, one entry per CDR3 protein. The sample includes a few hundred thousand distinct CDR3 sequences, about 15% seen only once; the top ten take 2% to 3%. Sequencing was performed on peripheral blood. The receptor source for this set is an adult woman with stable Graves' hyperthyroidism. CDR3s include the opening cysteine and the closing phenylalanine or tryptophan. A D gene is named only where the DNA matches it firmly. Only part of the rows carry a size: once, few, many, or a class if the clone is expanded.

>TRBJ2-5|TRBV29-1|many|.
CSAQPKETQYF
TGCAGCGCTCAACCCAAAGAGACCCAGTACTTC
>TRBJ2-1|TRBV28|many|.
CASTVALPYNEQFF
TGTGCCAGCACCGTAGCGTTGCCGTACAATGAGCAGTTCTTC
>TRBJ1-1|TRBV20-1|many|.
CSARDMGDRTNTEAFF
TGCAGTGCTAGAGATATGGGGGATCGGACGAACACTGAAGCTTTCTTT
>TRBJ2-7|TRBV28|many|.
CAHSPRQSSYEQYF
TGTGCCCACTCGCCGAGACAAAGCTCCTACGAGCAGTACTTC
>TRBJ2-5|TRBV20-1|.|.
CSARDLGEETQYF
TGCAGTGCTAGAGATCTCGGGGAGGAGACCCAGTACTTC
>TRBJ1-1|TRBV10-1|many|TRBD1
CASSESVGTGAWNTEAFF
TGCGCCAGCAGTGAGTCCGTAGGGACAGGGGCCTGGAACACTGAAGCTTTCTTT
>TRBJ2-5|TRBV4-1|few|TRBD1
CASSQRAGTGVQETQYF
TGCGCCAGCAGCCAAAGGGCCGGGACAGGGGTTCAAGAGACCCAGTACTTC
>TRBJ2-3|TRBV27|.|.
CASRLRGTDTQYF
TGTGCCAGCAGGTTACGGGGCACAGATACGCAGTATTTT
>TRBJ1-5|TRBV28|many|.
CASIKGGSGPQHF
TGTGCCAGCATCAAAGGGGGATCTGGGCCCCAGCATTTT
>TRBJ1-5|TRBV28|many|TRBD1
CASSPFPGQVNQPQHF
TGTGCCAGCAGTCCCTTCCCGGGACAGGTTAATCAGCCCCAGCATTTT
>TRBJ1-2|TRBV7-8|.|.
CASRPIRETYGYTF
TGTGCCAGCAGGCCGATCAGGGAAACGTATGGCTACACCTTC
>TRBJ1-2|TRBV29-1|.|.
CSVEFGSSQRSF
TGCAGCGTTGAGTTTGGGTCGAGTCAGAGGAGCTTC
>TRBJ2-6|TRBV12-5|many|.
CASAPQASYGANVLTF
TGTGCTAGTGCTCCCCAGGCGAGTTACGGGGCCAACGTCCTGACTTTC
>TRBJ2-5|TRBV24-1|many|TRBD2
CATSDNGLGRDQETQYF
TGTGCCACCAGTGACAATGGACTAGGTCGGGACCAAGAGACCCAGTACTTC
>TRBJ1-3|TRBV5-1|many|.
CASSKTGISGNTIYF
TGCGCCAGCAGCAAAACAGGCATCTCTGGAAACACCATATATTTT
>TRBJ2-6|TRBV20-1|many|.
CSARDTRLPGANVLTF
TGCAGTGCTAGAGATACGAGACTACCTGGGGCCAACGTCCTGACTTTC
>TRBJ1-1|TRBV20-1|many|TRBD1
CSASEPGGRGNTEAFF
TGCAGTGCTAGCGAGCCAGGGGGCCGAGGGAACACTGAAGCTTTCTTT
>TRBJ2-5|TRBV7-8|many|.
CASSRLFRQETQYF
TGTGCCAGCAGCCGCCTTTTCCGCCAAGAGACCCAGTACTTC
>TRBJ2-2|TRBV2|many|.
CASRGRTNTGELFF
TGTGCCAGCAGAGGCAGGACGAACACCGGGGAGCTGTTTTTT
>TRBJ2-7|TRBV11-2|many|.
CASKGSTFYEQYF
TGTGCCAGCAAAGGCAGTACCTTCTACGAGCAGTACTTC
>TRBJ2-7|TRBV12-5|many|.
CASGLSHTGTSIYEQYF
TGTGCTAGTGGTTTGTCCCATACCGGGACTTCTATCTACGAGCAGTACTTC
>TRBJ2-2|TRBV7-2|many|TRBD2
CASSWTSGNVGELFF
TGTGCCAGCAGCTGGACTAGCGGGAATGTCGGGGAGCTGTTTTTT
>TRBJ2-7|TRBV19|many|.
CASSPRTGVTPEQYF
TGTGCCAGTAGTCCTCGGACTGGCGTGACCCCCGAGCAGTACTTC
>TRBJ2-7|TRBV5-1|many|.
CASSPRVVGRSSYEQYF
TGCGCCAGCAGCCCCCGGGTGGTAGGGCGGAGCTCCTACGAGCAGTACTTC
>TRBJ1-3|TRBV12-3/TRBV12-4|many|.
CASREQGSGNTIYF
TGTGCCAGCAGGGAACAGGGATCTGGAAACACCATATATTTT
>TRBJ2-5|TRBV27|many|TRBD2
CASSDLAGAEGTQYF
TGTGCCAGCAGTGACCTAGCGGGAGCTGAGGGGACCCAGTACTTC
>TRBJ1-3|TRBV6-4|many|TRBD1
CASSPMTGADSGNTIYF
TGTGCCAGCAGCCCAATGACAGGGGCGGACTCTGGAAACACCATATATTTT
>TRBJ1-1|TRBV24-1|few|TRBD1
CATSDLRTGRTSNTEAFF
TGTGCCACCAGTGATTTGCGGACAGGGAGGACTTCGAACACTGAAGCTTTCTTT
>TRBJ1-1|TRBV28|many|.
CASSLYQEAFF
TGTGCCAGCAGTTTATACCAGGAAGCTTTCTTT
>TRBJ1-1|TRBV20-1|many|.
CSARAGTEYTEAFF
TGCAGTGCTAGAGCTGGCACCGAATACACTGAAGCTTTCTTT
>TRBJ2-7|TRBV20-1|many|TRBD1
CSALQGETYEQYF
TGCAGTGCTTTACAGGGGGAAACCTACGAGCAGTACTTC
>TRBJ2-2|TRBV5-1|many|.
CASSSHLVDTGELFF
TGCGCCAGCAGCTCGCATCTAGTTGACACCGGGGAGCTGTTTTTT
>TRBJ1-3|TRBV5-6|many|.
CASSTRGGNTIYF
TGTGCCAGCAGCACAAGGGGTGGAAACACCATATATTTT
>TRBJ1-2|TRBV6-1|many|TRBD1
CASSAGQGLNYGYTF
TGTGCCAGCAGTGCAGGACAGGGACTTAACTATGGCTACACCTTC
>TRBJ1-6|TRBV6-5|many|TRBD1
CASSSHRGTGGNNSPLHF
TGTGCCAGCAGTTCCCATCGAGGAACAGGGGGTAATAATTCACCCCTCCACTTT
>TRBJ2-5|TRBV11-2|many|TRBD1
CASSSYPGQGVETQYF
TGTGCCAGCAGCTCATACCCGGGACAGGGTGTAGAGACCCAGTACTTC
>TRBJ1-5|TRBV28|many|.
CASSPGSGSNQPQHF
TGTGCCAGCAGTCCCGGATCAGGGAGTAATCAGCCCCAGCATTTT
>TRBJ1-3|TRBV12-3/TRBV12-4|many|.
CASRLINSGNTIYF
TGTGCCAGCAGACTAATCAACTCTGGAAACACCATATATTTT
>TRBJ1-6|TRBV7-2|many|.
CASSLDAGDNSPLHF
TGTGCCAGCAGCTTAGATGCAGGGGATAATTCACCCCTCCACTTT
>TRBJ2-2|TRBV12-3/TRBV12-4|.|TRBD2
CASSFGGYTGELFF
TGTGCCAGCAGTTTCGGGGGGTACACCGGGGAGCTGTTTTTT
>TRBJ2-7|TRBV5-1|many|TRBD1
CASRKTGDEQYF
TGCGCCAGCAGGAAAACAGGGGACGAGCAGTACTTC
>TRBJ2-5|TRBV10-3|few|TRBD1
CAISDSTGAGETQYF
TGTGCCATCAGTGATTCCACAGGGGCGGGAGAGACCCAGTACTTC
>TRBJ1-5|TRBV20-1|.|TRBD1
CSASPLTGHQPQHF
TGCAGTGCTAGCCCCCTGACAGGGCATCAGCCCCAGCATTTT
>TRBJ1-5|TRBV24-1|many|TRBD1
CATSVGTGAQHF
TGTGCCACCAGTGTCGGAACAGGGGCCCAGCATTTT
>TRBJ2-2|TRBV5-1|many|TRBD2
CASSPSAGANTGELFF
TGCGCCAGCAGCCCCTCAGCGGGAGCGAACACCGGGGAGCTGTTTTTT
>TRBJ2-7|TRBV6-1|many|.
CASRRPFSYEQYF
TGTGCCAGCAGAAGACCATTTTCCTACGAGCAGTACTTC
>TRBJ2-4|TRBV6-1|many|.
CASSEDRNRLLAKNIQYF
TGTGCCAGCAGTGAAGACAGGAATCGACTTCTAGCCAAAAACATTCAGTACTTC
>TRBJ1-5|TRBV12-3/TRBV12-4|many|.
CASTSWNSNQPQHF
TGTGCCAGCACCTCCTGGAATAGCAATCAGCCCCAGCATTTT
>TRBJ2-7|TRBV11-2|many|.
CASSPTRRRDGYEQYF
TGTGCCAGCAGCCCTACGAGACGCCGGGACGGCTACGAGCAGTACTTC
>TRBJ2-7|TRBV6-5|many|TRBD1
CASSYLAGTAYEQYF
TGTGCCAGCAGTTACTTAGCCGGGACAGCCTACGAGCAGTACTTC
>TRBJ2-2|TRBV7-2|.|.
CASSLAGGLTGELFF
TGTGCCAGCAGCTTAGCGGGGGGGCTAACCGGGGAGCTGTTTTTT
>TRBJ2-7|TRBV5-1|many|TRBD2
CASSFQAGDSEQYF
TGCGCCAGCAGCTTTCAAGCGGGAGATTCCGAGCAGTACTTC
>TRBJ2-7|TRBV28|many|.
CASSLRGPSYEQYF
TGTGCCAGCAGTTTAAGAGGGCCCTCCTACGAGCAGTACTTC